This T cell receptor beta chain was documented in a study of response to subunit inactivated influenza vaccine. This clonotype was seen only a few times. Trimming took 6 bases from V and 2 from J; bases not matched to a gene: 4. CDR1 MDHEN and CDR2 SYDVKM come from the germline V gene. CDR3 length: 14 residues. TCRdb reprocessed the RT-PCR reads via MiXCR and lists one record per CDR3 protein. The data show about 190,000 distinct CDR3 sequences, approximately 14% seen once. The sequence came from a man aged 45 to 65 who received an inactivated influenza vaccine. The rearrangement joins TRBV28 to TRBJ1-1, with TRBD1 identical over 9 bases. The sample in question was CD8+ T cells sorted from PBMCs, obtained more than 4 days after vaccination. The CDR3 nucleotides are TGTGCCAGCAGACCCACAGGGGGCAACACTGAAGCTTTCTTT. Translated, it gives CASRPTGGNTEAFF.